This is a list of T cell receptor beta chains from one sample in a study of regulatory T cells in long-lasting Graves disease. TCRdb re-derived calls from the multiplex PCR reads in MiXCR, one entry per CDR3 protein. The table records about 460,000 distinct CDR3 sequences, about 22% of them present only once. The sample consisted of peripheral blood mononuclear cells (PBMCs), taken when the disease was refractory, from a patient treated with antithyroid drugs. Source of these receptors: a female donor with Graves disease. Both conserved end residues are part of each CDR3. The order of the fields is J gene, clone size, D gene, V gene, CDR3 protein, CDR3 DNA. The D gene is left open where the match is weak. The size entry is marked missing in some rows and otherwise reads once, few, many or a size class.

j_gene: TRBJ2-7
abundance: few
d_gene: TRBD2
v_gene: TRBV20-1
CDR3aa: CSARGGASGYEQYF
CDR3nt: TGCAGTGCTAGAGGGGGCGCTAGCGGTTACGAGCAGTACTTC

j_gene: TRBJ2-5
abundance: many
d_gene: TRBD1
v_gene: TRBV28
CDR3aa: CASSLVRTGSQETQYF
CDR3nt: TGTGCCAGCAGTTTAGTCAGGACAGGGAGCCAAGAGACCCAGTACTTC

j_gene: TRBJ1-4
abundance: many
d_gene: NA
v_gene: TRBV12-3/TRBV12-4
CDR3aa: CASSFGPNEKLFF
CDR3nt: TGTGCCAGCAGTTTCGGCCCGAATGAAAAACTGTTTTTT

j_gene: TRBJ1-5
abundance: NA
d_gene: NA
v_gene: TRBV19
CDR3aa: CASRFGGTGGNQPQHF
CDR3nt: TGTGCCAGTAGATTCGGGGGCACGGGAGGCAATCAGCCCCAGCATTTT

j_gene: TRBJ2-2
abundance: NA
d_gene: NA
v_gene: TRBV28
CDR3aa: CASSPLYGSGTGELFF
CDR3nt: TGTGCCAGCAGTCCCTTGTACGGGTCGGGCACCGGGGAGCTGTTTTTT

j_gene: TRBJ1-1
abundance: many
d_gene: NA
v_gene: TRBV29-1
CDR3aa: CSVAQPNTEAFF
CDR3nt: TGCAGCGTCGCCCAGCCGAACACTGAAGCTTTCTTT

j_gene: TRBJ1-2
abundance: many
d_gene: NA
v_gene: TRBV7-8
CDR3aa: CASSLVPVSNYGYTF
CDR3nt: TGTGCCAGCAGCTTAGTTCCAGTCTCTAACTATGGCTACACCTTC

j_gene: TRBJ2-7
abundance: few
d_gene: NA
v_gene: TRBV7-9
CDR3aa: CASSHAEGHEQYF
CDR3nt: TGTGCCAGCAGCCACGCAGAGGGCCACGAGCAGTACTTC

j_gene: TRBJ1-5
abundance: few
d_gene: NA
v_gene: TRBV30
CDR3aa: CAWSAEGNQPQHF
CDR3nt: TGTGCCTGGAGTGCTGAGGGGAATCAGCCCCAGCATTTT

j_gene: TRBJ1-5
abundance: many
d_gene: NA
v_gene: TRBV28
CDR3aa: CASRQDSLQPQHF
CDR3nt: TGTGCCAGCAGGCAGGACTCTTTGCAGCCCCAGCATTTT

j_gene: TRBJ2-7
abundance: many
d_gene: NA
v_gene: TRBV2
CDR3aa: CASIWDFSAYEQYF
CDR3nt: TGTGCCAGCATTTGGGACTTTTCAGCCTACGAGCAGTACTTC

j_gene: TRBJ1-2
abundance: NA
d_gene: TRBD1
v_gene: TRBV3-1
CDR3aa: CASSARDRFYGYTF
CDR3nt: TGTGCCAGCAGCGCTAGGGACAGATTCTATGGCTACACCTTC

j_gene: TRBJ1-1
abundance: NA
d_gene: NA
v_gene: TRBV18
CDR3aa: CASSRAPEAFF
CDR3nt: TGTGCCAGCTCCCGAGCACCTGAAGCTTTCTTT